The next 31 T cell receptor beta chains were all read from a single sample in a study of prognosis after radiotherapy for stage I lung cancer (dated by TCRdb to about 2021). The sample was run on an Illumina HiSeq 3000. The TCR beta CDR3 region was amplified from genomic DNA by two rounds of multiplex PCR. The first PCR round used primers specific to each TRBV and TRBJ gene, and the primer sequences were filed in Chinese patent CN105087789A. The raw public data were reprocessed by TCRdb itself: fastp quality trimming at Q25, MiXCR clonotype calling, in-frame beta chains only. Rows with a matching CDR3 protein are joined into one entry that keeps the most common DNA and genes. The sample table lists about 34,000 distinct CDR3 sequences, about 34% of them with a count of one. The ten largest clonotypes hold approximately 16% of the sample. The sample here was PBMCs, taken before or after stereotactic body radiation therapy (not recorded which). The receptors stem from a donor older than 45 with non-small cell lung cancer.

The V and J genes are TRBV7-3 and TRBJ2-3, with D possibly matching TRBD2 (5 bases). Germline assignment: CDR1 SGHTA and CDR2 FQGTGA. Trimming removed 4 bases at V and 2 bases at J, with 13 bases between. The CDR3 covers 15 residues. CDR3 residues: CASSSRTVNTDTQYF. As DNA, the CDR3 is TGTGCCAGCAGCTCTCGGACTGTAAACACAGATACGCAGTATTTT. Using reference TRBV7-3 and TRBJ2-3 for the parts outside the CDR3, the full variable domain is GAGVSQTPSNKVTEKGKYVELRCDPISGHTALYWYRQSLGQGPEFLIYFQGTGAADDSGLPNDRFFAVRPEGSVSTLKIQRTERGDSAVYLCASSSRTVNTDTQYFGPGTRLTVL.

This clonotype appeared once. V gene TRBV9 combines with J gene TRBJ2-1; 7 bases match TRBD2. The CDR3 runs 13 residues. Germline-derived CDR1 and CDR2 are SGDLS and YYNGEE. CDR3 residues: CVPWRENYNEQFF. The CDR3 DNA reads as TGTGTCCCATGGCGGGAGAACTACAATGAGCAGTTCTTC.

To note about this clonotype: A far larger clone is just one base off, so this is likely a read error. The chain recombines TRBV6-2 or TRBV6-3 with TRBJ2-6, with D possibly called TRBD1 or TRBD2 (5 bases each). The CDR3 has 15 amino acids. In germline, CDR1 is MNHEY, CDR2 SVGEGT. CDR3 bases: TGTGCCAGCAGTGTCGGGACCTCTGTGGCCAACGTCCTGACTTTC. It encodes CASSVGTSVANVLTF.

This chain links TRBV5-1 with TRBJ2-1; 7 nucleotides agree with TRBD1. From germline, CDR1 is SGHRS and CDR2 YFSETQ. The CDR3 is made up of 15 amino acids. Losses at the gene ends were 4 bases for V and 5 bases for J; bases not matched to a gene: 9. The CDR3 is CASSPTTGRNNEQFF. The CDR3 DNA reads TGCGCCAGCAGCCCCACGACAGGGAGAAACAATGAGCAGTTCTTC.

There are many counts of this clonotype. The chain is built from TRBV14 and TRBJ2-1, with D maybe TRBD2 (6 bases). Germline loops: CDR1 SGHDN, CDR2 FVKESK. This CDR3 has 14 amino acids. Trimming left V 1 base short and J 9 bases short, with 13 bases between. CDR3 residues: CASSQVGGLPEQFF. The CDR3 DNA is TGTGCCAGCAGCCAAGTGGGAGGACTGCCTGAGCAGTTCTTC.

In this sample, this clonotype turned up many times. The chain has TRBV9 and TRBJ2-7; 7 nucleotides line up with TRBD2. V dropped 4 bases and J dropped 3; count of bases not matched to a gene: 7. Per germline, CDR1 SGDLS and CDR2 YYNGEE. The CDR3 runs to 14 residues. The CDR3 region has the DNA TGTGCCAGCAGCCCCTTGGGAGGGAACTACGAGCAGTACTTC. It translates to CASSPLGGNYEQYF.

For this clonotype: This likely reflects a read error, since a far larger clone is one base away. The chain employs TRBV6-9 and TRBJ2-5; D is possibly TRBD2 (6 bases). The CDR3 length is 14 residues. Looked up from germline, CDR1 is MNHGY and CDR2 is SVAAGI. V dropped 3 bases and J dropped 4 bases, with 12 bases sitting between them. CDR3 loop: CASSYMGGGETQYF. In nucleotides, the CDR3 is TGTGCCAGCAGTTACATGGGGGGTGGAGAGACCCAGTACTTC.

Many counts were recorded for this clonotype. The chain has TRBV20-1 and TRBJ2-5, with 7 bases matching TRBD2. This CDR3 has 13 residues. CDR1 and CDR2 from the germline V gene are DFQATT and SNEGSKA (reference sequence). V trimming: 6 bases; J trimming: 0 bases; junction bases outside the gene matches: 4. The CDR3 region is CSARRGYQETQYF. The CDR3 DNA reads TGCAGTGCCCGGCGGGGGTACCAAGAGACCCAGTACTTC.

This clonotype was seen repeatedly, ten times or more. This chain links TRBV18 with TRBJ2-7; D gene unclear. Germline CDR1 and CDR2: KGHSH and LQKENI. Between the trimmed V and J ends, which lost 4 bases and 6 bases, there was a span of 10 bases. The CDR3 is made up of 12 amino acids. As DNA, the CDR3 is TGTGCCAGCTCACGTGAACTAAGCGAGCAGTACTTC. Translation gives CASSRELSEQYF. Together with reference TRBV18 and TRBJ2-7, the CDR3 gives the full variable domain: NAGVMQNPRHLVRRRGQEARLRCSPMKGHSHVYWYRQLPEEGLKFMVYLQKENIIDESGMPKERFSAEFPKEGPSILRIQQVVRGDSAAYFCASSRELSEQYFGPGTRLTVT.

About this clonotype itself: A much larger clone lies one base from this, so it may be a read error. This sequence joins TRBV6-1 and TRBJ2-5, with 10 bases lining up with TRBD2. Germline lookup yields CDR1 MNHNS and CDR2 SASEGT. The CDR3 extends over 15 amino acids. DNA for the CDR3: TGTGCCAGCGAGAAGAAGCGGGGGGGCTCAGAGACCAAGTACTTC. It encodes CASEKKRGGSETKYF.

This clonotype has a count of ten or more. The chain carries TRBV6-2 or TRBV6-3 and TRBJ2-3; TRBD1 matches at 10 bases. V trimming: 5 bases; J trimming: 5 bases; junction bases outside the gene matches: 13. Germline-derived CDR1 and CDR2 are MNHEY and SVGEGT. The CDR3 is 17 amino acids. The CDR3 DNA reads as TGTGCCAGCAGTCGGGCGGGGTTGACAGGGGGCATAGATACGCAGTATTTT. Translated: CASSRAGLTGGIDTQYF.

This chain links TRBV4-1 with TRBJ2-5, with D tentatively TRBD1 (5 bases). Germline loops: CDR1 MGHRA, CDR2 YSYEKL. The CDR3 is made up of 12 amino acids. The V gene lost 3 bases and the J gene lost 7 bases, with 9 bases spanning the gap. The CDR3 reads CASSQGQGTQYF. The CDR3 DNA follows: TGCGCCAGCAGCCAGGGTCAGGGGACCCAGTACTTC.

On this clonotype: Only one base separates this from a far larger clonotype, so it likely reflects a read error. The chain is built from TRBV6-8 and TRBJ1-1; 11 positions match TRBD1. Germline CDR1 is MNHGY and CDR2 is SAAAGT. This CDR3 has 16 residues. The CDR3 sequence is CASSSLGTGGNTESFF. The DNA of the CDR3 is TGTGCCAGCAGTTCTCTCGGGACAGGGGGAAACACTGAATCTTTCTTT.

A single count supports this clonotype. The rearrangement joins TRBV5-8 to TRBJ1-1; D is ambiguous. Germline CDR1 SGHTS, CDR2 YDEGEE. The CDR3 consists of 13 residues. V was pared by 0 bases and J by 7 bases, with 10 bases between. The CDR3 here is CASSLEDDNEAFF. The CDR3 DNA reads TGTGCCAGCAGCTTGGAGGATGACAATGAAGCTTTCTTT.

This clonotype was seen many times. The chain uses TRBV20-1 and TRBJ2-1; D assignment may be TRBD1 or TRBD2 (5 bases each). This CDR3 is 15 amino acids long. CDR1 and CDR2 from the germline V gene are DFQATT and SNEGSKA (reference sequence). Trimming removed 0 bases at V and 10 bases at J, with 19 bases between. CDR3 nucleotide sequence: TGCAGTGCTAGAGAGTGGCCCGGGAAGGGGCCGGAGCAGTTCTTC. This encodes CSAREWPGKGPEQFF.

This clonotype was counted many times. The V call is TRBV5-1, the J call TRBJ2-7, with a weak D call TRBD1 (6 bases). This CDR3 region has 17 residues. CDR1 is SGHRS, CDR2 YFSETQ, per germline. The V gene lost 4 bases and the J gene lost 2 bases, with 22 bases spanning the gap. CDR3 bases: TGCGCCAGCAGCCCAGAAGTGACAGGAGATTATGCCTACGAGCAGTACTTC. Translating it yields CASSPEVTGDYAYEQYF. The complete variable domain, with remaining parts taken from reference TRBV5-1 and TRBJ2-7, reads KAGVTQTPRYLIKTRGQQVTLSCSPISGHRSVSWYQQTPGQGLQFLFEYFSETQRNKGNFPGRFSGRQFSNSRSEMNVSTLELGDSALYLCASSPEVTGDYAYEQYFGPGTRLTVT.

This clonotype was picked up many times. This chain uses TRBV2 with TRBJ2-7; TRBD1 matches 10 bases. CDR3 size: 15 residues. CDR1 SNHLY and CDR2 FYNNEI come from the germline V gene. The junction had 11 bases not matched to a gene; V was cut back by 6 bases and J by 6 bases. CDR3 loop: CASSRQGAGASEQYF. In nucleotides, the CDR3 is TGTGCCAGCAGCCGACAGGGGGCTGGGGCTAGCGAGCAGTACTTC.

This clonotype is medium-sized (0.01 to 0.1%) in the sample. This rearrangement joins TRBV19 to TRBJ1-6; TRBD1 is a possible D gene (6 bases). The germline gives CDR1 LNHDA, CDR2 SQIVND (reference sequence). The CDR3 runs to 17 residues. Trimming pared 4 bases from V and 6 bases from J, leaving 19 bases between. CDR3 in DNA: TGTGCCAGTAGTACTTACTCACAGGGAAATCGTAATTCACCCCTCCACTTT. Translated: CASSTYSQGNRNSPLHF. Drawing the rest from reference TRBV19 and TRBJ1-6, the complete variable domain is DGGITQSPKYLFRKEGQNVTLSCEQNLNHDAMYWYRQDPGQGLRLIYYSQIVNDFQKGDIAEGYSVSREKKESFPLTVTSAQKNPTAFYLCASSTYSQGNRNSPLHFGNGTRLTVT.

This clonotype was detected ten times or more. In DNA form, the CDR3 reads TGTGCCAGCAGCCTTGGCCCGGAGGCTAATGAAAAACTGTTTTTT. As protein: CASSLGPEANEKLFF. The chain employs TRBV9 and TRBJ1-4, with D hard to call. The length of the CDR3 is 15 residues. V shed 4 bases and J shed 3 bases, with 13 bases lying between them. Germline CDR1 and CDR2: SGDLS and YYNGEE. Combining the CDR3 with reference TRBV9 and TRBJ1-4 gives the whole variable domain DSGVTQTPKHLITATGQRVTLRCSPRSGDLSVYWYQQSLDQGLQFLIQYYNGEERAKGNILERFSAQQFPDLHSELNLSSLELGDSALYFCASSLGPEANEKLFFGSGTQLSVL.

In the case of this clonotype: A single base separates this from a much larger clone, so it may be a read error. This rearrangement joins TRBV5-1 to TRBJ2-2; D gene ambiguous. The germline V gene has CDR1 SGHRS and CDR2 YFSETQ. V was clipped by 6 bases and J by 3 bases, with 9 bases between them. The CDR3 spans 13 residues. The CDR3 DNA reads TGCGCCAGCAATGACAAGGACACCGGGGAGCTGTTTTTT. Its translation is CASNDKDTGELFF.

Details on this clonotype: This likely came from a read error, as a far larger clone is one base away. V gene TRBV6-9 combines with J gene TRBJ1-2, with D unclear. The germline gives CDR1 MNHGY, CDR2 SVAAGI. V was cut by 8 bases and J by 5 bases, with 18 bases left in between. The CDR3 extends over 14 amino acids. CDR3 nucleotide sequence: TGTGCCAGCGGGTGCCGAGCTAGTCTTTATGGCTACACCTTC. This gives the protein CASGCRASLYGYTF.

The J gene is TRBJ2-3, the V gene TRBV11-2, with 9 bases aligning to TRBD1. CDR3 size: 15 residues. Trimming took 8 bases from V and 2 from J; bases not matched to a gene: 8. CDR1 and CDR2 (germline): SGHAT, FQNNGV. CDR3 sequence reads: CASGLTGGNTDTQYF. The CDR3 DNA sequence: TGTGCCAGCGGCCTAACAGGGGGCAACACAGATACGCAGTATTTT.

This clonotype was counted at least ten times. The chain joins TRBV30 to TRBJ1-5, with D possibly being TRBD1 (5 bases). The V and J ends lost 0 bases and 0 bases respectively, with 12 bases between them. The CDR3 spans 16 residues. Germline V gene lookup returns CDR1 GTSNPN and CDR2 SVGIG (reference sequence). DNA for the CDR3: TGTGCCTGGAGTGTTCACACAGGCGGTAGCAATCAGCCCCAGCATTTT. Translated, it gives CAWSVHTGGSNQPQHF.

This clonotype is judged medium-sized. The gene calls are TRBV27 and TRBJ2-3; D is unresolved. The germline V gene has CDR1 MNHEY and CDR2 SMNVEV (reference sequence). CDR3 size: 13 residues. V shed 6 bases and J shed 2 bases, with 9 bases lying between them. CDR3: CASSRRFTDTQYF. CDR3 nucleotide sequence: TGTGCCAGCAGCCGTAGGTTCACAGATACGCAGTATTTT.

As regards this clonotype: Given a much more abundant clone one base away, this may be a read error. The chain has TRBV9 and TRBJ2-2; no definite D call. Germline V CDR1 and CDR2: SGDLS, YYNGEE. The CDR3 has 13 residues. The CDR3 region is CASRRANAGELFF. The CDR3 DNA sequence: TGTGCCAGCAGAAGGGCGAACGCCGGGGAGCTGTTTTTT.

Ten or more counts support this clonotype. The chain uses TRBV7-9 and TRBJ2-1; 12 nucleotides align to TRBD2. The CDR3 is made up of 16 amino acids. V lost 5 bases, J lost 9 bases, and 11 bases stayed unmatched. The germline CDR1 and CDR2 sequences are SEHNR and FQNEAQ (reference sequence). DNA of the CDR3: TGTGCCAGCAGCCCTTTTCTAGCGGGAGGGCCAAGTGAGCAGTTCTTC. Encoded protein: CASSPFLAGGPSEQFF. The full variable domain, its missing parts supplied by reference TRBV7-9 and TRBJ2-1, is DTGVSQNPRHKITKRGQNVTFRCDPISEHNRLYWYRQTLGQGPEFLTYFQNEAQLEKSRLLSDRFSAERPKGSFSTLEIQRTEQGDSAMYLCASSPFLAGGPSEQFFGPGTRLTVL.

This chain uses TRBV20-1 with TRBJ1-2; D is perhaps TRBD1 (6 bases). This CDR3 contains 14 residues. Between the trimmed V and J ends, which lost 0 bases and 6 bases, there was a span of 14 bases. Germline V lookup: CDR1 DFQATT, CDR2 SNEGSKA (reference sequence). CDR3 in DNA: TGCAGTGCTAGAGAGGGTTTAAGGGGGGATGGCTACACCTTC. Translated: CSAREGLRGDGYTF.

This clonotype was detected ten times or more. This rearrangement joins TRBV5-4 to TRBJ2-7, with D uncertain. V lost 0 bases to trimming and J lost 0 bases, with 10 bases between them. Looked up from germline, CDR1 is SGHNT and CDR2 is YYREEE (reference sequence). CDR3 length equals 15 residues. CDR3: CASSLEVGNSYEQYF. In nucleotides, the CDR3 is TGTGCCAGCAGCTTGGAAGTCGGCAACTCCTACGAGCAGTACTTC.

This clonotype occurred many times. The V call is TRBV3-1, the J call TRBJ2-5; D remains ambiguous. With 1 base removed from V and 5 bases from J, the gap between germline ends came to 8 bases. There are 13 residues in the CDR3. CDR1 is LGHDT and CDR2 is YNNKEL in the germline V gene (reference sequence). CDR3 DNA sequence: TGTGCCAGCAGCCAAGTGGACGGCGAGACCCAGTACTTC. Translation gives CASSQVDGETQYF.

The sample holds one count of this clonotype. The chain recombines TRBV28 with TRBJ2-1; 8 nucleotides agree with TRBD2. This CDR3 region has 13 residues. Germline CDR1 is MDHEN and CDR2 is SYDVKM. V was clipped by 7 bases and J by 8 bases; unmatched bases: 7. CDR3 protein: CASTPGGGYEQFF. As DNA, the CDR3 is TGTGCCAGCACACCGGGGGGGGGGTATGAGCAGTTCTTC.

This clonotype was counted at least ten times. A much larger clone differs from this one at a single base, so this may be a read error. The V call is TRBV20-1, the J call TRBJ2-1; a possible D gene is TRBD2 (6 bases). The CDR3 has 15 residues. Trimming removed 0 bases from V and 4 bases from J, with 13 bases in between. Looked up from germline, CDR1 is DFQATT and CDR2 is SNEGSKA (reference sequence). The CDR3 loop is CSARDLGTAYNEQFF. CDR3 nucleotide sequence: TGCAGTGCTAGAGATCTCGGGACTGCTTACAATGAGCAGTTCTTC.